The clone carrying this TCR beta chain came up a few times. Its specificity is not known. Germline CDR1 SGHAT, CDR2 FQNNGV. This CDR3 comprises 14 residues. V was clipped by 5 bases and J by 1 base, with 11 bases between them. TCRdb re-called the reads through MiXCR, storing one row per CDR3 protein. The top ten clones hold around 50% of a sample with 450,000 to 650,000 distinct CDR3 sequences, 40% of them seen once. This sample is drawn from a study of T cell repertoires in cytomegalovirus infection. The chain joins TRBV11-2 to TRBJ2-5; maybe TRBD2 (7 bases). This specimen consisted of cultured PBMCs, obtained from culture after CMV antigen stimulation. The TCR comes from a human donor in good health (CMV status not recorded). Some clones in this sample may be carry-over from other donors' samples. In DNA form, the CDR3 reads TGTGCCAGCAGCGCGGGGGCCGGCCAAGAGACCCAGTACTTC. It yields the protein CASSAGAGQETQYF. The full variable domain, completed using reference TRBV11-2 and TRBJ2-5, is EAGVAQSPRYKIIEKRQSVAFWCNPISGHATLYWYQQILGQGPKLLIQFQNNGVVDDSQLPKDRFSAERLKGVDSTLKIQPAKLEDSAVYLCASSAGAGQETQYFGPGTRLLVL.